This note documents a single TCR beta chain sequence. Its specificity is not known. Clones were read by immunoSEQ multiplex PCR, and TCRdb kept only the in-frame ones, dropping some. The sample has about 1.5 million clones, approximately 96% seen once. The data stem from a study of shared clonotypes between healthy human individuals. Across the study: CD4 naive and CD4 memory each took three plates per donor, while CD8 naive took two and CD8 memory one.

This CDR3 comprises 16 residues. The V and J ends lost 5 bases and 5 bases, in that order; junction bases with no gene match: 9. In germline, CDR1 is SGHTA, CDR2 FQGNSA. Overall study results and limits: Sharing across a few donors was seen in 4.5% to 5.5% of naive CD4 clonotypes. When compared with the clonotypes that were shared by all four sorted-subset donors, the non-shared clonotypes turned out to have lower generation probabilities.

A CD45RA-negative memory subset and a CD45RA+ naive subset were separated from the CD4+ cells. The clonotype was recovered from a man aged 25 to 40 in good health. The chain uses TRBV7-2 and TRBJ2-5; TRBD2 agrees at 12 bases. The sample comprised naive CD4+ T cells sorted from blood. The subset was: CD45RA+ positively selected. In nucleotides, the CDR3 is TGTGCCAGCAGCCCCCGACGGACTAGCGGGATTGAGACCCAGTACTTC. Protein sequence: CASSPRRTSGIETQYF.